Listed below are T cell receptor beta chains from one sample, sequenced in a study of beta chain features in type 1 diabetes. Measured with immunoSEQ multiplex PCR; TCRdb has only the in-frame clones, and not every one. Among around 300,000 clones listed, approximately 8.1% were seen once. Sequences were obtained from central memory CD4+ T cells from blood. The receptor set was obtained from a woman under 30 in good health. Each CDR3 is given with its conserved first and last residue. The D gene is left open where the match is weak. The size field is filled for only some rows; it gives once, few, many or a size class.

j_gene,abundance,v_gene,d_gene,CDR3aa,CDR3nt
TRBJ2-5,.,TRBV18,.,CASSPPGVRAQETQYF,TGTGCCAGCTCACCCCCAGGGGTGAGGGCCCAAGAGACCCAGTACTTC
TRBJ2-7,.,TRBV11-3,.,CASSIPGTGGYEQYF,TGTGCCAGCAGCATCCCCGGGACCGGAGGATACGAGCAGTACTTC
TRBJ2-1,.,TRBV7-3,.,CASSSTGISYNEQFF,TGTGCCAGCAGTAGTACAGGGATTTCCTACAATGAGCAGTTCTTC
TRBJ2-1,.,TRBV4-3,TRBD2,CASSQDYWRGGDNEQFF,TGCGCCAGCAGCCAAGATTATTGGCGCGGGGGGGACAATGAGCAGTTCTTC
TRBJ1-5,.,TRBV9,TRBD1,CASTQKDRGPRNQPQHF,TGTGCCAGCACCCAAAAAGACAGGGGGCCTCGGAATCAGCCCCAGCATTTT
TRBJ1-2,few,TRBV19,.,CASSPTSDSFYGYTF,TGTGCCAGTAGTCCCACATCGGACAGCTTCTATGGCTACACCTTC
TRBJ1-5,few,TRBV2,.,CASSERSANQPQHF,TGTGCCAGCAGTGAACGGTCCGCCAATCAGCCCCAGCATTTT
TRBJ2-3,.,TRBV30,.,CAWNVAGGTDTQYF,TGTGCCTGGAATGTAGCAGGGGGCACAGATACGCAGTATTTT
TRBJ2-1,many,TRBV28,.,CASSDRNEQFF,TGTGCCAGCAGCGATCGCAATGAGCAGTTCTTC
TRBJ1-5,many,TRBV10-3,.,CAISDGGGQPQHF,TGTGCCATCAGTGACGGGGGGGGACAGCCCCAGCATTTT
TRBJ2-1,few,TRBV28,TRBD2,CASSPIAGTEQFF,TGTGCCAGCAGCCCCATAGCGGGGACTGAGCAGTTCTTC
TRBJ1-2,once,TRBV9,.,CASSVVPGARYGYTF,TGTGCCAGCAGCGTAGTCCCAGGGGCTAGGTATGGCTACACCTTC
TRBJ2-3,few,TRBV7-8,TRBD1,CASSPGQGADTQYF,TGTGCCAGCAGCCCGGGACAGGGGGCAGATACGCAGTATTTT
TRBJ1-1,many,TRBV13,TRBD1,CASSRRRQGGTEAFF,TGTGCCAGCAGCAGACGCCGACAGGGGGGTACTGAAGCTTTCTTT
TRBJ1-1,.,TRBV2,.,CASSARQNLNTEAFF,TGTGCCAGCAGTGCGCGACAGAACTTGAACACTGAAGCTTTCTTT
TRBJ2-1,few,TRBV28,.,CASSRLGNEQFF,TGTGCCAGCAGCCGGCTAGGCAATGAGCAGTTCTTC
TRBJ2-5,few,TRBV11-2,.,CASSFGPGQETQYF,.
TRBJ1-6,.,TRBV27,.,CASSPSRASPSSPLHF,TGTGCCAGCAGTCCATCGAGGGCCAGCCCTAGCTCACCCCTCCACTTT
TRBJ1-6,few,TRBV9,.,CASSAAGTNNSPLHF,TGTGCCAGCAGCGCAGCCGGGACCAATAATTCACCCCTCCACTTT
TRBJ2-5,.,TRBV5-4,TRBD1,CASSLDYRGETQYF,TGTGCCAGCAGCTTGGACTACAGGGGTGAGACCCAGTACTTC
TRBJ2-5,.,TRBV2,TRBD2,CASTAGGETQYF,TGTGCCAGCACCGCCGGGGGGGAGACCCAGTACTTC
TRBJ1-2,few,TRBV30,TRBD1,CAWSGGQGAGGYTF,TGTGCCTGGAGTGGGGGACAGGGGGCCGGTGGCTACACCTTC
TRBJ1-6,.,TRBV4-2,TRBD1,CASSQRTGNSPLHF,TGTGCCAGCAGCCAACGGACAGGGAATTCACCCCTCCACTTT
TRBJ1-4,many,TRBV27,.,CASSKGINEKLFF,TGTGCCAGCAGCAAGGGGATCAATGAAAAACTGTTTTTT
TRBJ2-1,.,TRBV7-2,.,CASSAVAYRDEQFF,TGTGCCAGCAGCGCGGTTGCATATAGGGATGAGCAGTTCTTC
TRBJ2-5,.,TRBV5-1,.,CASSTTSGPQETQYF,TGCGCCAGCAGCACCACCAGCGGACCCCAAGAGACCCAGTACTTC
TRBJ2-1,.,TRBV4-2,TRBD2,CASSRHRLAGGDEQFF,TGTGCCAGCAGCCGCCATCGACTAGCGGGAGGGGATGAGCAGTTCTTC